A single sample is the source of the 3 T cell receptor beta chains below, sequenced in a study of Graves' ophthalmopathy and Graves' hyperthyroidism. Transcripts of RNA were the source for amplifying TCR beta CDR3 regions. An initial RT-PCR round employing HTBI primers preceded a second-round multiplex PCR. TCRdb used MiXCR to reprocess the multiplex PCR reads, holding one entry per CDR3 protein. The sample holds 600,000 to 700,000 distinct CDR3 sequences, roughly two fifths seen once. Source material: peripheral blood. The source is an adult man with Graves' ophthalmopathy.

In the case of this clonotype: This clone may be a read error of a much larger clone one base away. The V gene is TRBV6-6, the J gene TRBJ2-7; no reliable D call. Trimming took 2 bases from V and 1 from J, leaving 12 bases between them. The CDR3 is 15 residues long. From germline, CDR1 is MNHNY and CDR2 SVGAGI (reference sequence). The CDR3 bases are TGTGCCAGCAGTTACCCACCGACCTCGTCCTACGAGCAGTACTTC. The encoded protein is CASSYPPTSSYEQYF.

The chain combines TRBV29-1 with TRBJ1-2; D remains ambiguous. The V and J ends lost 1 base and 0 bases respectively, with 9 bases between them. Germline lookup yields CDR1 SQVTM and CDR2 ANQGSEA. The CDR3 length is 14 residues. The CDR3 DNA follows: TGCAGCGTTGAAGGATCTAATGCTAACTATGGCTACACCTTC. This codes for CSVEGSNANYGYTF.

This clonotype has ten or more counts. V gene TRBV11-2 combines with J gene TRBJ1-5, with D hard to call. Trimming removed 1 base from V and 8 bases from J, with 12 bases in between. From germline, CDR1 is SGHAT and CDR2 FQNNGV. This CDR3 has 14 amino acids. CDR3: CASSLAGSREPQHF. CDR3 nucleotide sequence: TGTGCCAGCAGCTTAGCGGGCTCCAGAGAGCCCCAGCATTTT.